This entry features one T cell receptor beta chain sequence. 5'RACE, which relied on constant-segment primers, yielded TCR alpha and TCR beta cDNA libraries carrying sample barcodes and UMIs. One entry per CDR3 protein results from TCRdb running MiXCR on the 5' RACE reads. The table lists more than 450,000 distinct CDR3 sequences, approximately 19% of them singletons. This sample was included in a study of T-cell memory formation after mild COVID-19. In the study overall: Clustering of TCRs was largely donor specific.

This CDR3 is 16 amino acids long. Looked up from germline, CDR1 is SGHTA and CDR2 is FQGNSA. Germline trimming cut 5 bases from V and 2 bases from J; bases unmatched to any gene: 12. The chain joins TRBV7-2 to TRBJ2-7, with 7 positions matching TRBD1. The sample consisted of PBMCs or a T cell subset sorted from them (not recorded which). The sequence was obtained from an adult woman who had mild COVID-19 (a few samples of this study predate the infection). Cell type and time point are not known. In DNA, the CDR3 is TGTGCCAGCAGCCCCCGAGGGTGGCAGGGGGCCTACGAGCAGTACTTC. This gives the protein CASSPRGWQGAYEQYF.